This note documents a single T cell receptor (beta chain) sequence. Its cognate antigen is unknown. Measured with immunoSEQ multiplex PCR; TCRdb has only the in-frame clones, and not every one. The table lists tens of thousands of clones, 94% of them singletons. The data originate from a study of T cell therapy after organ transplantation. The V gene's germline CDR1 is WSHSY and CDR2 SAAADI. The V and J ends lost 3 bases and 0 bases respectively, with 21 bases between them. This CDR3 has 19 amino acids. V usage is TRBV10-2 and J usage is TRBJ1-3, with D maybe TRBD1 (6 bases). Source: CD8+ T cells from blood, taken before autologous CMV-specific T cell therapy. This clonotype was sampled from a human patient who had received a solid organ transplant and had CMV disease. The CDR3 DNA is TGCGCCAGCAGTGACCGAACTGCGGACAGCAGGATCTCTGGAAACACCATATATTTT. The encoded protein is CASSDRTADSRISGNTIYF.